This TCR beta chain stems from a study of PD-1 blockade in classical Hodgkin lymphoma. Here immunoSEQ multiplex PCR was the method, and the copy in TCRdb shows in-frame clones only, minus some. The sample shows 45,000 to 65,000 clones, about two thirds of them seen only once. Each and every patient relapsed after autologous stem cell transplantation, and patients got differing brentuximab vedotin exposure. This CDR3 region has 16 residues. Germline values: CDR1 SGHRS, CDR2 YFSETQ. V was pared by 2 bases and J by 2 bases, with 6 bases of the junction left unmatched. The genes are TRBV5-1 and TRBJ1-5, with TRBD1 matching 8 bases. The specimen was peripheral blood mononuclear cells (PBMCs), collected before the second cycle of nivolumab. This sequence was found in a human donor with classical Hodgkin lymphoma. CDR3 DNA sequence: TGCGCCAGCAGCTTAAGAGAGGGACAGGGCAATCAGCCCCAGCATTTT. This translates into CASSLREGQGNQPQHF.